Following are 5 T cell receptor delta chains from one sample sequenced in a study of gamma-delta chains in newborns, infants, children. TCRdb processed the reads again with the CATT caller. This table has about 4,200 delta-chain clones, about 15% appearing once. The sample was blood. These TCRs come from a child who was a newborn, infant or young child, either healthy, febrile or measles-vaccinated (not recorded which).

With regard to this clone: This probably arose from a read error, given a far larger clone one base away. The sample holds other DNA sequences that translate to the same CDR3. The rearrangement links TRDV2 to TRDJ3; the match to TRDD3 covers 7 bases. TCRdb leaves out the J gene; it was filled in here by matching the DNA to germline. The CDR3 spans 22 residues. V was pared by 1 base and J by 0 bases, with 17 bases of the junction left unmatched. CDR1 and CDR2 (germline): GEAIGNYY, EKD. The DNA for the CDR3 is TGTGCCTGTGACACGATTCCTCAAGTGGGGGGATCGTACTCCTGGGACACCCGACAGATGTTTTTC. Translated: CACDTIPQVGGSYSWDTRQMFF.

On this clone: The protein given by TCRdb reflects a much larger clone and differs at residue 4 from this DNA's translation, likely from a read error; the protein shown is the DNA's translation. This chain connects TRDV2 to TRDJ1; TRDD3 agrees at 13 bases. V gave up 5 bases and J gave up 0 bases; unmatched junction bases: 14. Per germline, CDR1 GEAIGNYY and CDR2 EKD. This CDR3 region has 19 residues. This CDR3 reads CACGVLGDTRPTYTDKLIF. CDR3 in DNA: TGTGCCTGTGGCGTACTGGGGGATACGCGCCCGACGTACACCGATAAACTCATCTTT.

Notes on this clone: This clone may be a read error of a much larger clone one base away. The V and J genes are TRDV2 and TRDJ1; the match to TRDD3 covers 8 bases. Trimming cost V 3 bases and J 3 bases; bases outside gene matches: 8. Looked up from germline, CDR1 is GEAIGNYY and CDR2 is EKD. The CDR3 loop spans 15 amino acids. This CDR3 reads CACDAVGGSSDKLIF. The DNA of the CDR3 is TGTGCCTGTGACGCCGTTGGGGGATCCTCCGATAAACTCATCTTT.

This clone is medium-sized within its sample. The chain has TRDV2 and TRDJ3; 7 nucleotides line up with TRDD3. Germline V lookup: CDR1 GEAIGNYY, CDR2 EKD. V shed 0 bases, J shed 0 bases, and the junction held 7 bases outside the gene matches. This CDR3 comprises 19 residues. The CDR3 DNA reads TGTGCCTGTGACACCGCCGGATACGGATCCTCCTGGGACACCCGACAGATGTTTTTC. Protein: CACDTAGYGSSWDTRQMFF.

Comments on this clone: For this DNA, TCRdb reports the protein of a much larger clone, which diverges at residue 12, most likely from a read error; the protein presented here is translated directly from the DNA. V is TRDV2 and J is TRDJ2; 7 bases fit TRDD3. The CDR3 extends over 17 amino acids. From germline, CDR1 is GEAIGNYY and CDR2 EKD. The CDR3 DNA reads TGTGCCTGTGACACCCTGGGGGCCTCCCCTTTGGCAGCACAACTCTTCTTT. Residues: CACDTLGASPLAAQLFF.